A single sample is the source of the 8 T cell receptor beta chains below, sequenced in a study of prognosis after radiotherapy for stage I lung cancer. The study amplified the TCR beta CDR3 region from genomic DNA. This amplification was carried out by two rounds of multiplex PCR. Each TRBV and TRBJ gene had its own primer in the first PCR round. TCRdb reprocessed the multiplex PCR reads via MiXCR and lists one record per CDR3 protein. This table holds approximately 22,000 distinct CDR3 sequences, approximately 39% found once. Sequencing was performed on PBMCs, taken before or after stereotactic body radiation therapy (not recorded which). Receptor source: a donor over 45 with non-small cell lung cancer.

In this sample, this clonotype turned up many times. CDR3 sequence reads: CAISPGNSNQPQHF. In DNA, the CDR3 is TGTGCCATCAGCCCGGGGAATAGCAATCAGCCCCAGCATTTT. The chain employs TRBV10-3 and TRBJ1-5, with D uncertain. Trimming cost V 6 bases and J 0 bases, with 9 bases left between them. The germline V gene has CDR1 ENHRY and CDR2 SYGVKD. CDR3 size: 14 residues.

To note about this clonotype: One end of the junction fails to match germline, which may point to a read error. The chain uses TRBV20-1 and TRBJ2-3, with D maybe TRBD1 (6 bases). Germline CDR1 is DFQATT and CDR2 is SNEGSKA (reference sequence). This CDR3 comprises 14 residues. The CDR3 nucleotides read TGCAGTTCTAGGCCGGACAGATACACAGATACGCAGTATTTT. This codes for CSSRPDRYTDTQYF.

This clonotype was detected many times. At one of its ends the junction is not consistent with the germline gene, which may arise from a read error. The V gene is TRBV11-2, the J gene TRBJ2-5, with 7 bases identical to TRBD1. The germline V gene encodes CDR1 SGHAT and CDR2 FQNNGV. This CDR3 region has 15 residues. CDR3 sequence: CASSLGTVPQETQYF. DNA for the CDR3: TGCGCCAGCAGCTTAGGGACAGTTCCACAAGAGACCCAGTACTTC.

This clonotype was picked up many times. The J gene is TRBJ1-2, the V gene TRBV28; 7 positions agree with TRBD1. The CDR3 is 14 residues long. Germline values: CDR1 MDHEN, CDR2 SYDVKM. After removal of 3 bases from V and 7 bases from J, the junction contained 8 bases not matched to a gene. This chain's CDR3 is CASSFEGALGGYTF. The CDR3 bases are TGTGCCAGCAGTTTCGAGGGGGCTTTGGGTGGCTACACCTTC.

This clonotype was observed at least ten times. The J gene is TRBJ1-5, the V gene TRBV12-3 or TRBV12-4, with D perhaps TRBD1 (5 bases). Trimming shortened V by 5 bases and J by 4 bases, and 12 bases separated the two germline ends. This CDR3 is 14 amino acids long. CDR3 sequence (DNA): TGTGCCAGCAGTATCGGGGGTTCGAATCAGCCCCAGCATTTT. Its protein is CASSIGGSNQPQHF.

Many counts were recorded for this clonotype. The genes are TRBV20-1 and TRBJ2-7; D may be TRBD2 (6 bases). Germline CDR1 is DFQATT and CDR2 is SNEGSKA (reference sequence). This CDR3 is 11 amino acids long. Trimming pared 3 bases from V and 4 bases from J, leaving 7 bases between. The CDR3 nucleotides read TGCAGTGCTAGGGGAGGTTACGAGCAGTACTTC. Translated, it gives CSARGGYEQYF.

Ten or more counts support this clonotype. The chain combines TRBV15 with TRBJ2-2, with 7 bases aligning to TRBD2. The V gene's germline CDR1 is LNHNV and CDR2 YYDKDF (reference sequence). Losses at the gene ends were 4 bases for V and 5 bases for J; bases not matched to a gene: 7. CDR3 length equals 15 residues. The CDR3 coding sequence is TGTGCCACCAGCATAGGCGGGAGAGGGACCGGGGAGCTGTTTTTT. Protein product: CATSIGGRGTGELFF.

This chain connects TRBV15 to TRBJ2-2; possible D gene TRBD2, 5 bases. Trimming took off 0 bases at V and 4 bases at J, with 9 bases between the two ends. The CDR3 spans 15 residues. Germline CDR1 is LNHNV and CDR2 is YYDKDF (reference sequence). CDR3 nucleotides: TGTGCCACCAGCAGAGATCTAAGCGGCACCGGGGAGCTGTTTTTT. This encodes CATSRDLSGTGELFF.